A single T cell receptor (beta chain) is shown here with its context. Germline loops: CDR1 MNHEY, CDR2 SVGAGI. Between the trimmed V and J ends, which lost 0 bases and 9 bases, there was a span of 9 bases. The length of the CDR3 is 13 residues. The entry originates in a study of T cells in localized non-small cell lung cancer. Profiled with immunoSEQ multiplex PCR; TCRdb holds only in-frame clones, not every one. The table has roughly 15,000 clones, about 85% seen once; the top ten hold 24%. Sample: peripheral blood, taken before any cancer treatment. The TCR comes from a female donor older than 55 with stage I squamous cell lung carcinoma. The chain recombines TRBV6-5 with TRBJ1-5; D unclear. CDR3 in DNA: TGTGCCAGCAGTTACTCGGGAAGTCTGCCCCAGCATTTT. Amino acids: CASSYSGSLPQHF.